The entry below describes one TCR beta chain. The data are from a study of shared clonotypes between healthy human individuals. Germline V CDR1 and CDR2: LNHNV, YYDKDF (reference sequence). The CDR3 extends over 16 amino acids. V lost 1 base, J lost 7 bases, and 11 bases stayed unmatched. Assay: immunoSEQ multiplex PCR; the TCRdb copy retains only in-frame clones and omits some. The table lists about 680,000 clones, around 92% of them singletons. Selected positively for CCR7 and CD45RO-negative, naive CD8 cells excluded terminally differentiated effector memory CD45RA+ cells. The specimen was naive CD8+ T cells sorted from blood. V gene TRBV15 combines with J gene TRBJ1-2; 8 nucleotides match TRBD1. The source is a man aged 30 to 39 in good health. Written as DNA, the CDR3 is TGTGCCACCAGCAGAGGCGACAGGGGCCCGTGGAGTGGCTACACCTTC. This encodes CATSRGDRGPWSGYTF.